The rows below give T cell receptor beta chains drawn from one sample of a study of T cells in Graves' hyperthyroidism and ophthalmopathy. TCRdb used MiXCR to reprocess the multiplex PCR reads, holding one entry per CDR3 protein. The sample records approximately 400,000 distinct CDR3 sequences, over 11% being singletons. Source material: blood. The source is a man between 50 and 59 years old with Graves' ophthalmopathy. Both conserved end residues are trimmed from each CDR3. A D gene is named only where the DNA matches it firmly.

D gene | V gene | CDR3 protein
- | TRBV27 | ASSKTGLSSYNEQF
TRBD2 | TRBV20-1 | SARGLAGGFEQF
TRBD2 | TRBV12-3/TRBV12-4 | ASRSRLAGDGEQF
- | TRBV5-1 | ASSSYGKQYEQF
- | TRBV2 | ASSETANTDTQY
- | TRBV2 | ASSRDLTYEQY
- | TRBV2 | ASKTSEGRGETQY
TRBD1 | TRBV20-1 | SARPGTGNGYT
- | TRBV20-1 | SAGSHSNQPQH
TRBD1 | TRBV4-2 | ASSQDAGGKLTGQF
TRBD2 | TRBV5-4 | ASSQTSGLNSTDTQY
TRBD2 | TRBV5-1 | ASSAGLAGDEGNEQF
- | TRBV11-2 | ASSPIAGISYNEQF
TRBD2 | TRBV7-9 | ASSSGTSGRAGEQF
TRBD2 | TRBV11-2 | ASSSPLPGTSTGELF
TRBD2 | TRBV19 | ASSSTSGGPYNEQF
TRBD1 | TRBV30 | AARQQGQNYGYT
TRBD2 | TRBV2 | ASSGAGLAAAPHNEQF
TRBD1 | TRBV6-1 | ASSQRDRDESPLH
TRBD1 | TRBV11-2 | ASSLDQGAREPQH
- | TRBV4-1 | ASSQSVSSTGELF
- | TRBV12-3/TRBV12-4 | ASSPGVYEQY
TRBD1 | TRBV5-1 | ASSLLQGIGNTEAF
- | TRBV6-2/TRBV6-3 | ASSSLTYEQY